Listed below are T cell receptor beta chains from one sample, sequenced in a study of beta chain features in type 1 diabetes. Method: immunoSEQ multiplex PCR; TCRdb's copy keeps in-frame clones and lacks some. The repertoire holds about 230,000 clones, with approximately 16% as singletons. The sample comprised naive CD4+ T cells from blood. The source is a man younger than 45 with type 1 diabetes. The CDR3 runs from the conserved cysteine through the conserved F or W. The D gene is left open where the match is weak. Clone size, where shown, is once, few, many, or a class for clones that have expanded.

-	TRBV5-4	-	TRBJ2-2	TGTGCCAGCAGCTTGGACTCGGGGAACACCGGGGAGCTGTTTTTT	CASSLDSGNTGELFF
-	TRBV5-6	few	TRBJ2-5	TGTGCCAGCAGCTTGTTAATGGCTTCGGAGACCCAGTACTTC	CASSLLMASETQYF
-	TRBV30	few	TRBJ1-1	TGTGCCTGGAGTGGCCGGGGATCAGGGAAGAACACTGAAGCTTTCTTT	CAWSGRGSGKNTEAFF
-	TRBV30	-	TRBJ2-7	TGTGCCTGGAGTATGACCTACGAGCAGTACTTC	CAWSMTYEQYF
-	TRBV2	few	TRBJ2-3	TGTGCCAGCAGTGAAGGAACAGGGGATACGCAGTATTTT	CASSEGTGDTQYF
-	TRBV7-2	-	TRBJ2-7	TGTGCCAGCAGCTTAGCGCAGGGGCCCTACGAGCAGTACTTC	CASSLAQGPYEQYF
-	TRBV28	-	TRBJ2-1	TGTGCCAGCAGTTTCTCAGTTTTTGAGCAGTTCTTC	CASSFSVFEQFF
-	TRBV13	few	TRBJ2-2	TGTGCCAGCAGCTTAGTCCAGGGCGAGGCCGGGGAGCTGTTTTTT	CASSLVQGEAGELFF
TRBD2	TRBV25-1	once	TRBJ2-1	TGTGCCAGCAACCCGGGACTAGCGGGGCAAAGCTCCTACAATGAGCAGTTCTTC	CASNPGLAGQSSYNEQFF
TRBD2	TRBV27	-	TRBJ2-1	TGTGCCAGCAGTTTATTAGCGGGAGGGTCCTACAATGAGCAGTTCTTC	CASSLLAGGSYNEQFF
-	TRBV14	few	TRBJ2-1	TGTGCCAGCAGCCAAGTATGGGATGAGCAGTTCTTC	CASSQVWDEQFF
-	TRBV6-5	few	TRBJ2-6	TGTGCCAGCAGTTACGAACCCCGTTACGGCAACGTCCTGACTTTC	CASSYEPRYGNVLTF
TRBD1	TRBV7-2	-	TRBJ2-6	TGTGCCAGCCATCGGACAGGCGACTACTCTGGGGCCAACGTCCTGACTTTC	CASHRTGDYSGANVLTF
-	TRBV19	few	TRBJ2-1	TGTGCCTGCCGTCACCCCCCGGGTGTTGAGCAGTTCTTC	CACRHPPGVEQFF
-	TRBV6-1	-	TRBJ2-3	TGTGCCACCTGTGAGGGGGATACGCAGTATTTT	CATCEGDTQYF
-	TRBV2	-	TRBJ2-1	TGTGCCAGCAACACGGGCTTCGATGAGCAGTTCTTC	CASNTGFDEQFF
-	TRBV29-1	-	TRBJ2-1	TGCAGCGTGGGGACGGACTACAATGAGCAGTTCTTC	CSVGTDYNEQFF
TRBD1	TRBV15	-	TRBJ2-1	TGTGCCACCAGCAGAGATCTCCCCGGACAGGGGAACAATGAGCAGTTCTTC	CATSRDLPGQGNNEQFF
-	TRBV10-3	-	TRBJ2-7	TGTGCCATCAGTACAAGGGACGGGGTCTACGAGCAGTACTTC	CAISTRDGVYEQYF
TRBD2	TRBV5-1	-	TRBJ2-1	TGCGCCAGCAGCCATGGGACTAGCGGCTATGAGCAGTTCTTC	CASSHGTSGYEQFF
-	TRBV7-9	-	TRBJ1-2	TGTGCCAGCAGCTTATTAGGTGGCTACACCTTC	CASSLLGGYTF
-	TRBV29-1	few	TRBJ2-1	TGCAGCGTTGGTGGGAGAGTAGGGCAGTTCTTC	CSVGGRVGQFF
-	TRBV23-1	-	TRBJ1-2	TGCGCCAGCAGTCAATCCAAGGGTTGGAGCTATGGCTACACCTTC	CASSQSKGWSYGYTF
TRBD1	TRBV28	-	TRBJ2-3	TGTGCCAGCAGCCTAATCGGACAGGGGAACACAGATACGCAGTATTTT	CASSLIGQGNTDTQYF
TRBD2	TRBV29-1	-	TRBJ2-5	TGCAGCCACCTAGGCGGGAAGCGGGAGTTCAAAGAGACCCAGTACTTC	CSHLGGKREFKETQYF
TRBD2	TRBV7-2	few	TRBJ2-5	TGTGCCAGCAGCTTCCGCGCTAGCGGTGAAGAGACCCAGTACTTC	CASSFRASGEETQYF
-	TRBV14	-	TRBJ2-1	TGTGCCAGCAACACCCTGGCTGGCAGCTCCTACAATGAGCAGTTCTTC	CASNTLAGSSYNEQFF
TRBD1	TRBV25-1	-	TRBJ1-3	TGTGCCAGCGCCCCGACAGGGCGAGACACCATATATTTT	CASAPTGRDTIYF
-	TRBV28	few	TRBJ1-2	TGTGCCAGCAGTTCGCAGCCTAACTATGGCTACACCTTC	CASSSQPNYGYTF
-	TRBV2	few	TRBJ2-1	TGTGCCAGCATCCAAAACAGGGAAGAGTTCTTC	CASIQNREEFF
-	TRBV15	-	TRBJ2-6	TGTGCCACCAGCCTGAACTCTGGGGCCAACGTCCTGACTTTC	CATSLNSGANVLTF
TRBD2	TRBV4-2	-	TRBJ2-3	TGTGCCAGCAGCCAGGGAGGACTAGCGGATAGGTCAGATACGCAGTATTTT	CASSQGGLADRSDTQYF
-	TRBV7-2	-	TRBJ2-7	TGTGCCAGCAGCTACGACACCGCCTCCTACGAGCAGTACTTC	CASSYDTASYEQYF
TRBD2	TRBV9	-	TRBJ2-1	TGTGCCAGCAGCCCCGGGTGGACTAGCGGGAGTCATGAGCAGTTCTTC	CASSPGWTSGSHEQFF
-	TRBV29-1	few	TRBJ2-5	TGCAGCGTTCGAAGGTCGGAACAAGAGACCCAGTACTTC	CSVRRSEQETQYF
-	TRBV30	few	TRBJ1-2	TGTGCCTGGAGCCTCATCTTAATCGGTGGCTACACCTTC	CAWSLILIGGYTF
-	TRBV5-1	-	TRBJ2-6	TGCGCCAGCAGCTTGACAGGAGTCCCTGGGGCCAACGTCCTGACTTTC	CASSLTGVPGANVLTF
TRBD1	TRBV9	-	TRBJ1-1	TGTGCCAGCAGCGTAGCCCTACCCGGGACAGGGAACACTGAAGCTTTCTTT	CASSVALPGTGNTEAFF
-	TRBV29-1	-	TRBJ2-3	TGCAGCGTTGAAGAGGTAGTAGGGAGCACAGATACGCAGTATTTT	CSVEEVVGSTDTQYF
-	TRBV30	many	TRBJ2-4	TGTGCCTGTTTACTAGCCAAAAACATTCAGTACTTC	CACLLAKNIQYF
-	TRBV7-2	few	TRBJ2-3	TGTGCCAGCAGCCGCGTAGCCTTGGCAGATACGCAGTATTTT	CASSRVALADTQYF
TRBD2	TRBV7-2	few	TRBJ2-5	TGTGCCAGCAGCTTGACTAGCGGGAGGGAAGAGACCCAGTACTTC	CASSLTSGREETQYF
-	TRBV29-1	-	TRBJ1-4	TGCAGCGGGGGGGAACAGGAAAAACTGTTTTTT	CSGGEQEKLFF
TRBD1	TRBV25-1	once	TRBJ2-5	TGTGCCAGCAGTGAATTTCTGGGCAGGGGGCGCGGGGAGACCCAGTACTTC	CASSEFLGRGRGETQYF
TRBD2	TRBV29-1	few	TRBJ2-7	TGCAGCGTCGCCCAAACTAGCGGGAGCTACGAGCAGTACTTC	CSVAQTSGSYEQYF
-	TRBV29-1	-	TRBJ1-1	TGCAGCGTCCAACCCAAAGTTGCCCTGAACACTGAAGCTTTCTTT	CSVQPKVALNTEAFF
TRBD2	TRBV7-2	-	TRBJ2-1	TGTGCCAGCAGCCTGGGAGGGGATGAGCAGTTCTTC	CASSLGGDEQFF
TRBD1	TRBV7-2	few	TRBJ2-5	TGTGCCAGCAGGTGGGACAGCCAAGAGACCCAGTACTTC	CASRWDSQETQYF
-	TRBV29-1	-	TRBJ2-7	TGCAGCGTTGAAGCTTACGAGCAGTACTTC	CSVEAYEQYF
-	TRBV7-2	-	TRBJ2-7	TGTGCCAGCAGCCCTGCGGGCCCCTACGAGCAGTACTTC	CASSPAGPYEQYF
-	TRBV2	-	TRBJ2-1	TGTGCCAGCAGACGGACAGCCTACAATGAGCAGTTCTTC	CASRRTAYNEQFF
-	TRBV6-5	-	TRBJ2-7	TGTGCCAGCAGTTACACCACGGGGAGGCCTTCCTACGAGCAGTACTTC	CASSYTTGRPSYEQYF
TRBD2	TRBV30	few	TRBJ2-1	TGTGCCTGGACCGGGACTAGCGGGCCCTACAATGAGCAGTTCTTC	CAWTGTSGPYNEQFF
-	TRBV9	-	TRBJ2-6	TGTGCCAGCAGCGTACGGACGGGGACCGCATTATTTGGGGCCAACGTCCTGACTTTC	CASSVRTGTALFGANVLTF
-	TRBV10-3	-	TRBJ2-5	TGTGCCATCAGTGATGACGACCTTGGGACCCAGTACTTC	CAISDDDLGTQYF
TRBD1	TRBV23-1	-	TRBJ2-7	TGCGCCAGCAGTCCCTCGACAGGGGAAAGCTACGAGCAGTACTTC	CASSPSTGESYEQYF
-	TRBV5-6	few	TRBJ2-3	TGTGCCAGCAGCCCTTTAGAGTTACTCACAGATACGCAGTATTTT	CASSPLELLTDTQYF
TRBD1	TRBV30	few	TRBJ1-2	TGTGCCTGGCGGGGACAGTCCTATGGCTACACCTTC	CAWRGQSYGYTF
TRBD2	TRBV6-4	-	TRBJ2-1	TGTGCCAGCAGTGACTCGTGGACTAGGGGTTACAATGAGCAGTTCTTC	CASSDSWTRGYNEQFF
TRBD1	TRBV5-1	-	TRBJ2-1	TGCGCCAGCAGCCCTGCAGGACAGGGGTACAATGAGCAGTTCTTC	CASSPAGQGYNEQFF